These 21 T cell receptor beta chains were sequenced from one sample in a study of human T cells and chemical hapten exposure. The time point denotes: patch test 1, 2 weeks after DPC sensitization. Specified treatment: therapeutic diphenylcyclopropenone sensitization with weekly scalp DPC. TCRdb itself ran the RACE reads through MiXCR, one entry per CDR3 protein. Of around 120,000 distinct CDR3 sequences listed, roughly 13% are singletons. The sample consisted of whole blood, taken in connection with sensitization to the hapten diphenylcyclopropenone (DPC). All receptors come from a man aged 18 to 30 with alopecia areata. Some clones in this sample may be carry-over from other donors' samples.

CDR3 bases: TGTGCCAGCAGCGCCAGACAGGGGAGTGGGGCCAACGTCCTGACTTTC. It codes for CASSARQGSGANVLTF. The gene calls are TRBV11-2 and TRBJ2-6; TRBD1 matches 8 bases. The germline gives CDR1 SGHAT, CDR2 FQNNGV. The V segment lost 5 bases and the J segment 3 bases; nucleotides outside the gene matches: 6. The CDR3 consists of 16 residues. Looking up the rest from reference TRBV11-2 and TRBJ2-6 gives the full variable domain: EAGVAQSPRYKIIEKRQSVAFWCNPISGHATLYWYQQILGQGPKLLIQFQNNGVVDDSQLPKDRFSAERLKGVDSTLKIQPAKLEDSAVYLCASSARQGSGANVLTFGAGSRLTVL.

This chain joins TRBV7-2 and TRBJ2-1; 7 bases map to TRBD1. The CDR3 loop spans 16 amino acids. J lost 1 base, V lost 3 bases, and 6 bases had no gene match. CDR1 and CDR2 from the germline V gene are SGHTA and FQGNSA. The CDR3 loop is CASSLTGQRSYNEQFF. Here the CDR3 DNA reads TGTGCCAGCAGCTTGACGGGACAGCGATCCTACAATGAGCAGTTCTTC. The whole variable domain, filled in from reference TRBV7-2 and TRBJ2-1, reads GAGVSQSPSNKVTEKGKDVELRCDPISGHTALYWYRQSLGQGLEFLIYFQGNSAPDKSGLPSDRFSAERTGGSVSTLTIQRTQQEDSAVYLCASSLTGQRSYNEQFFGPGTRLTVL.

In this sample, this clonotype turned up a few times. This chain connects TRBV4-1 to TRBJ2-2; D possibly corresponds to TRBD2 (6 bases). The CDR3 length is 15 residues. V was trimmed by 3 bases and J by 7 bases, leaving 15 bases between them. Germline V CDR1 and CDR2: MGHRA, YSYEKL. The CDR3 DNA reads TGCGCCAGCAGCCATTACGGGGGTCAGGACGGGGAGCTGTTTTTT. Translation gives CASSHYGGQDGELFF.

The table lists this clonotype with many counts. The J gene is TRBJ2-5, the V gene TRBV3-1; 9 bases agree with TRBD1. Per the germline V gene, CDR1 is LGHDT and CDR2 is YNNKEL (reference sequence). J gave up 4 bases and V 4 bases, and 13 bases lay outside the gene matches. CDR3 length: 17 amino acids. The CDR3: CASSLSSGTGLGETQYF. The CDR3 region has the DNA TGTGCCAGCAGCCTCTCCTCCGGGACAGGGCTTGGAGAGACCCAGTACTTC.

The chain carries TRBV6-5 and TRBJ1-2; D uncertain. CDR1 is MNHEY, CDR2 SVGAGI, per germline. Trimming shortened V by 2 bases and J by 8 bases, and 12 bases separated the two germline ends. The CDR3 loop spans 13 amino acids. The CDR3 DNA follows: TGTGCCAGCAGTTACGCCCTAGCCGGGGGCTACACCTTC. This translates into CASSYALAGGYTF.

This clonotype was counted only a few times. V gene TRBV11-2 combines with J gene TRBJ2-3; TRBD1 is a possible D gene (5 bases). The CDR3 length is 13 residues. Trimming pared 6 bases from V and 4 bases from J, leaving 11 bases between. Germline V CDR1 and CDR2: SGHAT, FQNNGV. The CDR3 region has the DNA TGTGCCAGCAGTCCAGGGTCGGCAGATACGCAGTATTTT. As protein: CASSPGSADTQYF.

This clonotype was found many times. The chain couples TRBV18 to TRBJ2-3, with D maybe TRBD2 (6 bases). Germline values: CDR1 KGHSH, CDR2 LQKENI. The CDR3 sequence is 16 residues long. Trimming removed 3 bases at V and 0 bases at J, with 13 bases between. CDR3 DNA sequence: TGTGCCAGCTCACCGGGACTTTTCCTTAGCACAGATACGCAGTATTTT. It is translated as CASSPGLFLSTDTQYF.

The V and J genes are TRBV15 and TRBJ2-1; the D is unclear. The CDR3 contains 14 residues. Per the germline V gene, CDR1 is LNHNV and CDR2 is YYDKDF (reference sequence). V lost 5 bases and J lost 6, with 14 bases in between. The CDR3 DNA is TGTGCCACCAGCGGGTCGGGCCCCACCAATGAGCAGTTCTTC. Translation gives CATSGSGPTNEQFF.

V usage is TRBV6-6 and J usage is TRBJ1-2; D is unclear. In germline, CDR1 is MNHNY, CDR2 SVGAGI (reference sequence). V lost 5 bases, J lost 0 bases, and 13 bases lay in between. The CDR3 contains 15 residues. CDR3 region: CASSATGHSNYGYTF. In DNA, the CDR3 is TGTGCCAGCAGTGCCACGGGTCATTCTAACTATGGCTACACCTTC.

The J gene is TRBJ1-5, the V gene TRBV7-9; a possible D gene is TRBD1 (5 bases). V gave up 5 bases and J gave up 0 bases, with 17 bases separating them. Looked up from germline, CDR1 is SEHNR and CDR2 is FQNEAQ (reference sequence). This CDR3 is 17 amino acids long. The CDR3 coding sequence is TGTGCCAGCAGCCGCTGGCAGGGCGGGTATAGCAATCAGCCCCAGCATTTT. Encoded protein: CASSRWQGGYSNQPQHF. Full variable domain (rest looked up from reference TRBV7-9 and TRBJ1-5): DTGVSQNPRHKITKRGQNVTFRCDPISEHNRLYWYRQTLGQGPEFLTYFQNEAQLEKSRLLSDRFSAERPKGSFSTLEIQRTEQGDSAMYLCASSRWQGGYSNQPQHFGDGTRLSIL.

This clonotype showed up just a few times. J is TRBJ2-7 and V is TRBV10-1; D gene ambiguous. CDR1 WNHNN and CDR2 SYGVQD come from the germline V gene (reference sequence). CDR3 length: 13 amino acids. Deletions cut 2 bases from V and 5 bases from J, with 10 bases between. The CDR3 DNA reads TGCGCCAGCAGTGAGCAGGAGACCAACGAGCAGTACTTC. This gives the protein CASSEQETNEQYF.

The chain uses TRBV7-2 and TRBJ2-1; 8 positions match TRBD2. The CDR3 spans 14 residues. The V segment lost 8 bases and the J segment 5 bases; nucleotides outside the gene matches: 8. From germline, CDR1 is SGHTA and CDR2 FQGNSA. The CDR3 nucleotides are TGTGCCAGCCGTCTTAGCGGGGACGACAATGAGCAGTTCTTC. Amino acids: CASRLSGDDNEQFF.

This clonotype appeared a few times. V and J are TRBV20-1 and TRBJ2-3; no clear D. There are 14 residues in the CDR3. V dropped 8 bases and J dropped 4 bases, with 19 bases sitting between them. Germline loops: CDR1 DFQATT, CDR2 SNEGSKA (reference sequence). The CDR3 sequence: CSPRTSALADTQYF. For the CDR3, the DNA is TGCAGTCCACGAACCTCTGCGTTAGCAGATACGCAGTATTTT.

This clonotype was seen a few times. The chain carries TRBV11-1 and TRBJ1-2; a possible D gene is TRBD1 (6 bases). Germline values: CDR1 SGHAT, CDR2 FQDESV (reference sequence). V shed 6 bases and J shed 3 bases, with 14 bases lying between them. This CDR3 has 14 amino acids. As DNA, the CDR3 is TGTGCCAGCAGATTCACAGGGTCAGACTATGGCTACACCTTC. Its translation is CASRFTGSDYGYTF.

The chain carries TRBV11-3 and TRBJ2-1, with TRBD1 identical over 9 bases. Germline CDR1 SGHNT, CDR2 YENEEA. This CDR3 contains 15 residues. Trimming took 4 bases from V and 7 from J; bases not matched to a gene: 8. As DNA, the CDR3 is TGTGCCAGCAGCTCCAACAGGGGGCACCGTAATGAGCAGTTCTTC. Protein product: CASSSNRGHRNEQFF.

The chain links TRBV11-3 to TRBJ2-1; D is unresolved. From germline, CDR1 is SGHNT and CDR2 YENEEA. V was clipped by 2 bases and J by 0 bases, with 11 bases between them. This CDR3 comprises 16 residues. CDR3 DNA: TGTGCCAGCAGCTTATGGGCTGAGAGCTCCTACAATGAGCAGTTCTTC. Translated, it gives CASSLWAESSYNEQFF.

This clonotype was seen many times. The chain carries TRBV7-3 and TRBJ2-5; possibly TRBD2 for D (6 bases). V was trimmed by 0 bases and J by 5 bases, leaving 13 bases between them. The germline CDR1 and CDR2 sequences are SGHTA and FQGTGA. CDR3 length equals 15 residues. The CDR3 bases are TGTGCCAGCAGCTTAACGCCAGCGGGCAGGGAGACCCAGTACTTC. It encodes CASSLTPAGRETQYF.

This clonotype showed up just a few times. The rearrangement uses TRBV4-3 and TRBJ1-2; 7 bases fit TRBD1. The CDR3 is 15 amino acids. V was pared by 3 bases and J by 4 bases, with 8 bases of the junction left unmatched. CDR1 and CDR2 (germline): LGHNA, YSLEER. The CDR3 is CASSHPDRRAYGYTF. Written as DNA, the CDR3 is TGCGCCAGCAGCCATCCGGACAGGAGGGCCTATGGCTACACCTTC.

This clonotype appeared a few times. The V gene is TRBV10-3, the J gene TRBJ2-5, with 7 bases fitting TRBD1. V gave up 6 bases and J gave up 2 bases; unmatched junction bases: 9. The CDR3 length is 15 residues. The germline V gene encodes CDR1 ENHRY and CDR2 SYGVKD. In DNA, the CDR3 is TGTGCCATCAGCGTAACCGGGGACAGACAAGAGACCCAGTACTTC. This translates into CAISVTGDRQETQYF.

The genes are TRBV7-2 and TRBJ2-5, with 8 bases that match TRBD1. CDR1 is SGHTA, CDR2 FQGNSA, per germline. V shed 0 bases and J 4 bases; nucleotides not matched to a gene: 4. The CDR3 consists of 15 residues. Here the CDR3 reads CASSLAQQGVETQYF. CDR3 bases: TGTGCCAGCAGCTTAGCGCAACAGGGGGTAGAGACCCAGTACTTC.

The rearrangement uses TRBV4-1 and TRBJ1-3; D uncertain. The CDR3 extends over 15 amino acids. V was pared by 1 base and J by 0 bases, with 7 bases between. The germline V gene encodes CDR1 MGHRA and CDR2 YSYEKL. The CDR3 is CASSQAGVSGNTIYF. DNA for the CDR3: TGCGCCAGCAGCCAAGCTGGAGTCTCTGGAAACACCATATATTTT.